This is a list of T cell receptor beta chains from one sample in a study of blood T cell repertoires in COVID-19. This table comes from immunoSEQ multiplex PCR, and its TCRdb copy is limited to in-frame clones, with some not included. The sample contains under 250,000 clones, about four fifths of which appear only once. The sequenced material came from peripheral blood. The origin of the receptors is a woman aged 40 to 50 with acute or convalescent COVID-19. CDR3s include the opening cysteine and the closing phenylalanine or tryptophan. D genes are given only for firm matches. Size values are once, few and many counts, or a class for expanded clones, and some rows have none.

d_call j_call v_call clone_size cdr3_aa cdr3_nt
- TRBJ1-1 TRBV2 few CASTENLGFTEAFF TGTGCCAGCACGGAGAATCTTGGATTTACTGAAGCTTTCTTT
- TRBJ2-1 TRBV6-5 few CASTLGQSYNEQFF TGTGCCAGCACGCTGGGGCAGTCCTACAATGAGCAGTTCTTC
- TRBJ2-7 TRBV27 once CASLNLRVPHEQYF TGTGCCAGCCTAAACTTACGGGTCCCCCACGAGCAGTACTTC
TRBD1 TRBJ2-1 TRBV11-3 - CASSSDRGWNEQFF TGTGCCAGCAGCTCGGACAGGGGGTGGAATGAGCAGTTCTTC
TRBD2 TRBJ2-7 TRBV6-1 - CASSEGTSVTYEQYF TGTGCCAGCAGTGAGGGGACTAGCGTTACCTACGAGCAGTACTTC
TRBD1 TRBJ1-2 TRBV27 - CASSSPRQGSYGYTF TGTGCCAGCAGTTCCCCGCGACAGGGTAGCTATGGCTACACCTTC
- TRBJ2-7 TRBV12-3/TRBV12-4 - CASTRTGGGEQYF TGTGCCAGCACTCGTACGGGGGGCGGGGAGCAGTACTTC
- TRBJ1-1 TRBV11-2 - CASSSARGLNTEAFF TGTGCCAGCAGCTCCGCCAGGGGACTGAACACTGAAGCTTTCTTT
- TRBJ1-1 TRBV3-1/TRBV3-2 - CASSQEGRTEAFF TGTGCCAGCAGCCAAGAGGGCAGGACTGAAGCTTTCTTT
- TRBJ2-1 TRBV7-2 - CASSLARGSEQFF TGTGCCAGCAGCTTAGCGCGAGGTTCCGAGCAGTTCTTC
- TRBJ2-7 TRBV7-2 - CASSLPGSYEQYF TGTGCCAGCAGCTTACCGGGCTCCTACGAGCAGTACTTC
TRBD2 TRBJ2-1 TRBV5-1 - CASSASGGYNEQFF TGCGCCAGCAGCGCCTCGGGAGGGTACAATGAGCAGTTCTTC
- TRBJ1-2 TRBV5-6 - CASSLAGEGNYGYTF TGTGCCAGCAGCTTGGCGGGCGAGGGTAACTATGGCTACACCTTC
- TRBJ2-6 TRBV19 - CASSFSGANVLTF TGTGCCAGTAGCTTCTCTGGGGCCAACGTCCTGACTTTC
- TRBJ2-1 TRBV24-1 - CATSAEWAGNEQFF TGTGCCACCAGTGCCGAATGGGCGGGAAATGAGCAGTTCTTC
TRBD2 TRBJ2-7 TRBV6-5 - CASSRSGGSYEQYF TGTGCCAGCAGCCGTAGCGGGGGCTCCTACGAGCAGTACTTC
TRBD2 TRBJ2-7 TRBV19 - CASSIVAGGYEQYF TGTGCCAGTAGTATTGTAGCGGGGGGTTACGAGCAGTACTTC
TRBD2 TRBJ2-1 TRBV18 - CASSPTGTSGGLPSYNEQFF TGTGCCAGCTCACCCACCGGGACTAGCGGGGGCCTTCCCTCCTACAATGAGCAGTTCTTC
TRBD1 TRBJ2-7 TRBV10-2 - CASRPGQGNEQYF TGCGCCAGCAGGCCGGGACAGGGAAACGAGCAGTACTTC
TRBD2 TRBJ2-1 TRBV14 - CASSQVIGTRGGEQFF TGTGCCAGCAGCCAAGTGATCGGGACTAGGGGGGGTGAGCAGTTCTTC
- TRBJ2-7 TRBV5-1 - CASSKTDGAEQYF TGCGCCAGCAGCAAAACCGACGGAGCCGAGCAGTACTTC
- TRBJ2-7 TRBV12-3/TRBV12-4 - CASSLKTKIAQYF TGTGCCAGCAGCTTGAAAACTAAAATTGCGCAGTACTTC
TRBD1 TRBJ1-4 TRBV7-8 - CASSLAPTPGQGGFWEKLFF TGTGCCAGCAGCTTAGCACCAACGCCAGGACAGGGGGGGTTTTGGGAAAAACTGTTTTTT
TRBD2 TRBJ2-1 TRBV10-2 - CASQLAGGSEQFF TGCGCCAGCCAACTAGCGGGAGGTTCAGAGCAGTTCTTC
TRBD2 TRBJ2-1 TRBV6-5 - CASSYPSGGAGEQFF TGTGCCAGCAGTTACCCTAGCGGGGGGGCGGGTGAGCAGTTCTTC
TRBD1 TRBJ2-5 TRBV23-1 few CASSQSSGTGGPTQYF TGCGCCAGCAGTCAATCGTCCGGGACAGGGGGACCAACCCAGTACTTC
TRBD1 TRBJ1-4 TRBV11-2 - CASSLTGTTNEKLFF TGTGCCAGCAGCTTGACAGGGACAACTAATGAAAAACTGTTTTTT
- TRBJ2-6 TRBV24-1 - CATSDSTGLAGANVLTF TGTGCCACCAGTGATTCCACAGGGCTCGCTGGGGCCAACGTCCTGACTTTC
- TRBJ2-2 TRBV7-3 - CASGVGATGELFF TGTGCCAGTGGCGTGGGGGCGACCGGGGAGCTGTTTTTT
- TRBJ1-1 TRBV5-1 once CASSLIQMNTEAFF TGCGCCAGCAGCTTGATACAGATGAACACTGAAGCTTTCTTT
- TRBJ2-2 TRBV27 - CASSLYPTRTSTGELFF TGTGCCAGCAGTTTATACCCAACCCGAACGAGCACTGGGGAGCTGTTTTTT
TRBD1 TRBJ2-1 TRBV6-4 - CATSRDRVDEQFF TGTGCCACCTCCCGGGACAGGGTCGATGAGCAGTTCTTC
- TRBJ2-2 TRBV5-1 many CASSPGEVNTGELFF TGCGCCAGCAGCCCCGGGGAGGTAAACACCGGGGAGCTGTTTTTT
- TRBJ2-2 TRBV5-1 - CASSFRDLANTGELFF TGCGCCAGCAGCTTCCGGGACTTGGCGAACACCGGGGAGCTGTTTTTT
TRBD1 TRBJ2-6 TRBV10-3 - CAIRPRGQGASSGANVLTF TGTGCCATCAGGCCCCGAGGACAGGGGGCGAGTTCTGGGGCCAACGTCCTGACTTTC
- TRBJ1-5 TRBV9 once CASSALRDSNQPQHF TGTGCCAGCAGCGCCCTCAGGGATAGCAATCAGCCCCAGCATTTT
- TRBJ1-1 TRBV20-1 - CSASRITEAFF TGCAGTGCATCGAGGATCACTGAAGCTTTCTTT
- TRBJ1-1 TRBV4-3 - CASSQSQTLPTEAFF TGCGCCAGCAGCCAATCCCAGACACTTCCCACTGAAGCTTTCTTT
TRBD1 TRBJ1-6 TRBV6-1 - CASSAFGTASNSPLHF TGTGCCAGCAGTGCCTTCGGGACAGCCTCCAATTCACCCCTCCACTTT
TRBD1 TRBJ2-1 TRBV18 few CASSLGTGVYNEQFF TGTGCCAGCTCACTAGGGACAGGGGTTTACAATGAGCAGTTCTTC
- TRBJ1-1 TRBV4-1 - CASSTGMNTEAFF TGCGCCAGCAGTACAGGGATGAACACTGAAGCTTTCTTT
- TRBJ2-7 TRBV24-1 - CATSDFRSYEQYF TGTGCCACCAGTGATTTTCGCAGTTACGAGCAGTACTTC